One sample yielded the 29 T cell receptor beta chains listed below, sequenced in a study of blood T cell repertoires in COVID-19. Sequencing was performed with immunoSEQ multiplex PCR; in TCRdb, only in-frame clones are kept and a portion is missing. In the table there are more than 150,000 clones, 89% of which are singletons. Sequenced sample: peripheral blood. The receptors here all came from a man aged 35 to 55 with acute or convalescent COVID-19.

The rearrangement links TRBV18 to TRBJ2-1; 9 bases match TRBD1. V gave up 6 bases and J gave up 9 bases; unmatched junction bases: 9. Germline loops: CDR1 KGHSH, CDR2 LQKENI. The CDR3 length is 14 residues. The CDR3 loop is CASSPTGGEVEQFF. The CDR3 coding sequence is TGTGCCAGCTCGCCGACAGGGGGAGAGGTTGAGCAGTTCTTC.

CDR3 nucleotides: TGTGCCTGGAGTGTGACCACAGCAGCTAACTATGGCTACACCTTC. Translating it yields CAWSVTTAANYGYTF. The chain couples TRBV30 to TRBJ1-2; no clear D. This CDR3 has 15 residues. Between the trimmed V and J ends, which lost 0 bases and 0 bases, there was a span of 11 bases. Looked up from germline, CDR1 is GTSNPN and CDR2 is SVGIG (reference sequence).

V gene TRBV10-3 combines with J gene TRBJ1-3; D gene ambiguous. CDR3 size: 14 residues. V was shortened by 3 bases and J by 0 bases, with 6 bases between the two germline ends. Looked up from germline, CDR1 is ENHRY and CDR2 is SYGVKD. CDR3 in DNA: TGTGCCATCAGTGACCCGAGCTCTGGAAACACCATATATTTT. Amino acids: CAISDPSSGNTIYF.

This sequence joins TRBV12-2 and TRBJ1-1. TRBV12-2 is shown as a pseudogene. The CDR3 loop spans 15 amino acids. CDR3 sequence (DNA): TGTGCAAGTCGCTCAATAGAACGGGGGGCCACTGAAGCTTTCTTT. Translated, it gives CASRSIERGATEAFF.

The CDR3 region is CASSLEATVGYF. The CDR3 nucleotides read TGTGCCAGCAGCTTAGAAGCAACAGTGGGGTATTTT. This chain links TRBV7-2 with TRBJ2-3; D unclear. The ends were cut back, 1 base at V and 14 bases at J, with 13 bases in the middle. CDR3 size: 12 residues. The V gene's germline CDR1 is SGHTA and CDR2 FQGNSA.

The chain carries TRBV6-4 and TRBJ1-4; TRBD1 aligns across 7 bases. Germline V CDR1 and CDR2: MRHNA, SNTAGT. The CDR3 has 18 amino acids. Trimming cost V 0 bases and J 6 bases; bases outside gene matches: 13. The CDR3 reads CASSDSGRGEDYYEKLFF. DNA for the CDR3: TGTGCCAGCAGTGACTCGGGCAGGGGGGAAGACTATTATGAAAAACTGTTTTTT.

The chain recombines TRBV11-2 with TRBJ1-1; D remains unclear. Germline-derived CDR1 and CDR2 are SGHAT and FQNNGV. V shed 5 bases and J shed 0 bases, with 13 bases lying between them. The CDR3 loop spans 15 amino acids. In nucleotides, the CDR3 is TGTGCCAGCAGCCCTCACCCCGGGGTGAACACTGAAGCTTTCTTT. It specifies CASSPHPGVNTEAFF.

The chain joins TRBV12-3 or TRBV12-4 to TRBJ1-1; 8 positions match TRBD1. V shed 7 bases and J 4 bases; nucleotides not matched to a gene: 2. The length of the CDR3 is 12 residues. Here the CDR3 reads CASITGGTEAFF. For the CDR3, the DNA is TGTGCCAGCATCACAGGGGGCACTGAAGCTTTCTTT.

The J gene is TRBJ2-3, the V gene TRBV20-1, with TRBD2 matching 7 bases. V lost 6 bases to trimming and J lost 4 bases; unmatched junction nucleotides: 13. Germline V CDR1 and CDR2: DFQATT, SNEGSKA (reference sequence). The CDR3 loop spans 15 amino acids. The CDR3 nucleotides are TGCAGTGCCAGTGTGGGAGGGCGGTTGGCAGATACGCAGTATTTT. Translating it yields CSASVGGRLADTQYF.

As concerns this clone: In the same sample, other DNA sequences code for this CDR3. The J gene is TRBJ1-3, the V gene TRBV28; TRBD1 agrees at 8 bases. This CDR3 spans 14 amino acids. Looked up from germline, CDR1 is MDHEN and CDR2 is SYDVKM. Trimming took 4 bases from V and 4 from J; bases not matched to a gene: 3. This CDR3 is CASSSTGVGNTIYF. CDR3 DNA sequence: TGTGCCAGCAGTTCGACAGGGGTGGGAAACACCATATATTTT.

V is TRBV2 and J is TRBJ1-3, with 10 nucleotides matching TRBD1. Germline CDR1 SNHLY, CDR2 FYNNEI. The CDR3 has 16 residues. V was pared by 7 bases and J by 3 bases, with 9 bases of the junction left unmatched. The CDR3 nucleotides read TGTGCCAGCACTAGGACAGGGGGAATGGGTGGAAACACCATATATTTT. As protein: CASTRTGGMGGNTIYF.

CDR3: CASSQDSQGNQPQHF. The CDR3 region has the DNA TGCGCCAGCAGCCAAGATAGCCAGGGTAATCAGCCCCAGCATTTT. The chain carries TRBV4-3 and TRBJ1-5; possibly TRBD1 for D (5 bases). Trimming shortened V by 0 bases and J by 4 bases, and 10 bases separated the two germline ends. The CDR3 sequence is 15 residues long. Germline V CDR1 and CDR2: LGHNA, YSLEER.

This clone was detected once. The CDR3 region is CASSLAGTGAYEQYF. As DNA, the CDR3 is TGTGCCAGCAGCTTAGCGGGGACAGGGGCATACGAGCAGTACTTC. The rearrangement uses TRBV11-3 and TRBJ2-7, with TRBD1 matching over 10 bases. Per the germline V gene, CDR1 is SGHNT and CDR2 is YENEEA. V was pared by 1 base and J by 4 bases, with 4 bases of the junction left unmatched. The CDR3 totals 15 residues.

The V call is TRBV5-6, the J call TRBJ1-3; weak D call: TRBD1 (6 bases). CDR3 length: 14 amino acids. The ends were cut back, 7 bases at V and 0 bases at J, with 11 bases in the middle. Per germline, CDR1 SGHDT and CDR2 YYEEEE. The CDR3 DNA follows: TGTGCCAGCGGAGACAGGAGCTCTGGAAACACCATATATTTT. The encoded protein is CASGDRSSGNTIYF.

This chain links TRBV6-6 with TRBJ2-7; weak D call: TRBD2 (5 bases). V lost 11 bases to trimming and J lost 2 bases, with 13 bases between them. The CDR3 has 12 amino acids. Germline lookup yields CDR1 MNHNY and CDR2 SVGAGI (reference sequence). The CDR3, as DNA: TGTGCCGTACTTGACGGGGCCTACGAGCAGTACTTC. Protein product: CAVLDGAYEQYF.

The CDR3 spells CASSPGQGNTEAFF. The CDR3 coding sequence is TGTGCCAGCAGCCCCGGACAGGGGAACACTGAAGCTTTCTTT. The chain employs TRBV5-5 and TRBJ1-1; 8 nucleotides match TRBD1. Germline-derived CDR1 and CDR2 are SGHKS and YYEKEE (reference sequence). The ends lost 4 bases at V and 1 base at J; junction bases unmatched: 3. This CDR3 contains 14 residues.

This rearrangement joins TRBV7-2 to TRBJ2-7; 7 bases fit TRBD2. CDR1 and CDR2 (germline): SGHTA, FQGNSA. The CDR3 sequence is 15 residues long. V lost 5 bases and J lost 0; bases outside the gene matches: 7. CDR3 loop: CASSQTRGISYEQYF. As DNA, the CDR3 is TGTGCCAGCAGCCAGACGCGGGGGATCTCCTACGAGCAGTACTTC.

The V gene is TRBV7-2, the J gene TRBJ2-1, with 7 bases fitting TRBD2. Germline lookup yields CDR1 SGHTA and CDR2 FQGNSA. The CDR3 contains 16 residues. V shed 1 base, J shed 5 bases, and the junction held 8 bases outside the gene matches. The CDR3 nucleotides read TGTGCCAGCAGCTTAGTTGGGGGACTATTCCACAATGAGCAGTTCTTC. This gives the protein CASSLVGGLFHNEQFF.

The chain couples TRBV29-1 to TRBJ2-7; 7 bases are a match to TRBD1. Germline assignment: CDR1 SQVTM and CDR2 ANQGSEA. After removal of 5 bases from V and 4 bases from J, the junction contained 5 bases not matched to a gene. The CDR3 spans 12 residues. The DNA of the CDR3 is TGCAGCGTTTTGGGACAGCATTACGAGCAGTACTTC. Its translation: CSVLGQHYEQYF.

This clone occurred once. The chain combines TRBV28 with TRBJ2-1; tentative D call: TRBD1 (6 bases). Germline CDR1 and CDR2: MDHEN and SYDVKM. V was cut by 4 bases and J by 5 bases, with 12 bases left in between. This CDR3 contains 14 residues. The CDR3 bases are TGTGCCAGCAGTTGGGGAACAGGGAACAATGAGCAGTTCTTC. It is translated as CASSWGTGNNEQFF.

The J gene is TRBJ2-1, the V gene TRBV6-1; TRBD2 is a possible D gene (7 bases). The V gene lost 1 base and the J gene lost 4 bases, with 11 bases spanning the gap. The CDR3 consists of 15 residues. Looked up from germline, CDR1 is MNHNS and CDR2 is SASEGT. In nucleotides, the CDR3 is TGTGCCAGCAGTGAAGGGAGGGGGGGGTACAATGAGCAGTTCTTC. This codes for CASSEGRGGYNEQFF.

The genes are TRBV6-2 or TRBV6-3 and TRBJ2-5, with 8 bases identical to TRBD2. This CDR3 comprises 13 residues. Trimming removed 5 bases from V and 4 bases from J; junction bases left unmatched: 3. Germline CDR1 and CDR2: MNHEY and SVGEGT. The DNA for the CDR3 is TGTGCCAGCAGTGGGACTAGACGAGAGACCCAGTACTTC. Translating it yields CASSGTRRETQYF.

This sequence joins TRBV24-1 and TRBJ2-2, with D possibly matching TRBD1 (7 bases). CDR1 and CDR2 from the germline V gene are KGHDR and SFDVKD. The CDR3 has 15 amino acids. V lost 5 bases, J lost 6 bases, and 15 bases lay in between. This CDR3 is CATSGGSGGPGELFF. CDR3 in DNA: TGTGCCACCAGTGGCGGGTCAGGGGGGCCCGGGGAGCTGTTTTTT.

This sequence joins TRBV6-5 and TRBJ2-5; 11 bases fit TRBD2. CDR3 length: 15 amino acids. The germline V gene has CDR1 MNHEY and CDR2 SVGAGI. J gave up 7 bases and V 7 bases, and 11 bases lay outside the gene matches. The CDR3 nucleotides read TGTGCCAGCAACCCCGGTTTTAGCGGGGGGGGGACCCAGTACTTC. Protein sequence: CASNPGFSGGGTQYF.

The gene calls are TRBV6-5 and TRBJ2-1; D remains unclear. V was pared by 7 bases and J by 4 bases, with 11 bases between. The V gene's germline CDR1 is MNHEY and CDR2 SVGAGI. The CDR3 totals 13 residues. CDR3 protein: CASTRQGYNEQFF. CDR3 nucleotides: TGTGCCAGCACGCGACAAGGATACAATGAGCAGTTCTTC.

The CDR3 protein is CASSQDKEPANTDTQYF. The CDR3 DNA sequence: TGCGCCAGCAGCCAAGATAAGGAGCCAGCTAACACAGATACGCAGTATTTT. The chain recombines TRBV4-3 with TRBJ2-3; D is uncertain. V dropped 0 bases and J dropped 2 bases, with 15 bases sitting between them. This CDR3 comprises 17 residues. Germline V CDR1 and CDR2: LGHNA, YSLEER.

The chain couples TRBV19 to TRBJ2-5; 7 nucleotides line up with TRBD2. CDR1 and CDR2 (germline): LNHDA, SQIVND (reference sequence). The CDR3 spans 15 residues. The junction had 4 bases not matched to a gene; V was cut back by 2 bases and J by 1 base. The CDR3 nucleotides read TGTGCCAGTAGTATACCAGCGGGGACCCAAGAGACCCAGTACTTC. Its translation is CASSIPAGTQETQYF.

The chain carries TRBV9 and TRBJ2-3; TRBD1 aligns across 7 bases. V shed 0 bases and J 3 bases; nucleotides not matched to a gene: 4. CDR3 length: 15 residues. In germline, CDR1 is SGDLS, CDR2 YYNGEE. This CDR3 reads CASSVEGQATDTQYF. The CDR3 region has the DNA TGTGCCAGCAGCGTAGAAGGACAGGCGACAGATACGCAGTATTTT.

This chain joins TRBV5-5 and TRBJ1-1; TRBD1 might be the D (6 bases). The CDR3 has 13 amino acids. From germline, CDR1 is SGHKS and CDR2 YYEKEE (reference sequence). Trimming cost V 2 bases and J 4 bases, with 9 bases left between them. CDR3 residues: CASSLQGSTEAFF. Written as DNA, the CDR3 is TGTGCCAGCAGCTTACAGGGAAGCACTGAAGCTTTCTTT.